This T cell receptor beta chain emerged from a study of blood T cells in healthy people across ages. The authors ran a second PCR of roughly 6 to 12 cycles using a sample-barcoded 5' primer and a J-beta primer mix. Using its own MiXCR run on the 5' RACE reads, TCRdb lists one record per CDR3 protein. The table lists some 760,000 distinct CDR3 sequences, roughly 25% of them singletons. CDR3 length: 10 amino acids. CDR1 and CDR2 (germline): SQVTM, ANQGSEA. These data were likewise used in another study, on T cells of mothers and their children.

This TCR was recovered from a boy aged 10-17 years in good health. Sequencing was performed on blood. This chain connects TRBV29-1 to TRBJ2-1; D may correspond to TRBD1 or TRBD2 (5 bases each). The tail of the sequence fits TRBJ2-7 better, so the J call may be wrong. CDR3 sequence (DNA): TGCAGCGTTGTGGGGGTCGAGCAGTACTTC. Amino acid sequence: CSVVGVEQYF.